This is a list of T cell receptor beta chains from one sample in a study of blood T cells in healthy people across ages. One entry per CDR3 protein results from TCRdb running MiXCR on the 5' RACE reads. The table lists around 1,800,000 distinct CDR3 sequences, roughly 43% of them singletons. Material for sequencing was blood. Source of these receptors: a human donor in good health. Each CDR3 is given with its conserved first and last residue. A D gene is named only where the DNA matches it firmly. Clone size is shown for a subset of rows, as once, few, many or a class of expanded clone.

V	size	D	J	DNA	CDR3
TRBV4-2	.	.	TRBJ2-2	TGTGCCAGCAGCCAAGTGCACACCGGGGAGCTGTTTTTT	CASSQVHTGELFF
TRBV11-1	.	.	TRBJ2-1	TGTGCCAGCAGCCCAATTATGGATACCTACAATGAGCAGTTCTTC	CASSPIMDTYNEQFF
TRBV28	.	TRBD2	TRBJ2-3	TGTGCCAGCAGCCTTAGGGGACTAGCGGGGGTGGAAGATACGCAGTATTTT	CASSLRGLAGVEDTQYF
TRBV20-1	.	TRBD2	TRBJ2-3	TGCAGTGCTAGAGATCCCGCAAAAGCGGGGAGCGATACGCAGTATTTT	CSARDPAKAGSDTQYF
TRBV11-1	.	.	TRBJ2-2	TGTGCCAGCAGCCCCCCGGGACTGCAGAACACCGGGGAGCTGTTTTTT	CASSPPGLQNTGELFF
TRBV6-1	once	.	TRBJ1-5	TGTGCCAGCAGTGAAGAACAGGCCCGCAATCAGCCCCAGCATTTT	CASSEEQARNQPQHF
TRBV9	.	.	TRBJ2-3	TGTGCCAGCACCGTAGGGGTGGAGTTCACAGGTACGCAGTATTTT	CASTVGVEFTGTQYF
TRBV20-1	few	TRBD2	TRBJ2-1	TGCAGTGCCCGGGGGGAGCGGGGGTACAATGAGCAGTTCTTC	CSARGERGYNEQFF
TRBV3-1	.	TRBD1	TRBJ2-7	TGTGCCAGCAGCCAACAGGGGGTTTCCTACGAGCAGTACTTC	CASSQQGVSYEQYF
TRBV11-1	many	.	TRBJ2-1	TGTGCCAGCAGCTTAACCATTAGACCAAAGGATGAGCAGTTCTTC	CASSLTIRPKDEQFF
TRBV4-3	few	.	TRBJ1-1	TGCGCCAGCAGCCAAGATATCCTGGGCACTGAAGCTTTCTTT	CASSQDILGTEAFF
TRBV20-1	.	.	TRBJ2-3	TGCAGTGCTCCTGTGGGGGGCACAGATACGCAGTATTTT	CSAPVGGTDTQYF
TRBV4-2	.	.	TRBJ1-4	TGTGCCAGCAGCGTCCTTGAAAGTGAAAAACTGTTTTTT	CASSVLESEKLFF
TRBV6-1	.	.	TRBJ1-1	TGTGCCAGCGACGGGACACTAAGTATGAACACTGAAGCTTTCTTT	CASDGTLSMNTEAFF
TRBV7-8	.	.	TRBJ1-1	TGTGCCAGCACCATATACAGGGATACTGAAGCTTTCTTT	CASTIYRDTEAFF
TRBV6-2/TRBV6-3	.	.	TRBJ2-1	TGTGCCAGCAGTTATAACTCGCAGCAGTTCTTC	CASSYNSQQFF
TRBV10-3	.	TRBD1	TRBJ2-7	TGTGCCATCATATCCGACAGGGGGTCCGACGAGCAGTACTTC	CAIISDRGSDEQYF
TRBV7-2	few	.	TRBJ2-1	TGTGCCAGCAGCTTAGCTGGTGAGGGGGTCCAAACCCAGCAGTTCTTC	CASSLAGEGVQTQQFF
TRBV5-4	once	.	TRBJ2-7	TGTGCCAGCAGCGCGGGCGGACAATTCAAAACCTACGAGCAGTACTTC	CASSAGGQFKTYEQYF
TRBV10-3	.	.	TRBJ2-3	TGTGCCATCATGAACACAGATACGCAGTATTTT	CAIMNTDTQYF
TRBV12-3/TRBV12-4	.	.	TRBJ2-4	TGTGCCAGCAGCATGGACTCGAGCTATCAGTACTTC	CASSMDSSYQYF
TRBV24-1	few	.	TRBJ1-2	TGTGCCACCAGTGACCCAGTCGACTATGGCTACACCTTC	CATSDPVDYGYTF
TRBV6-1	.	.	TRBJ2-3	TGTGCCAGCAGTGATTCGATTGGTACAGATACGCAGTATTTT	CASSDSIGTDTQYF
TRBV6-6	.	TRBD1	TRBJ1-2	TGTGCCACTTTTACGATGGGACAGGGGGAGGGCTATGGCTACACCTTC	CATFTMGQGEGYGYTF
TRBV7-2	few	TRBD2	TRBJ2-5	TGTGCCAGCAGCTCGACTAGCGGGGGGTACTGGGAGACCCAGTACTTC	CASSSTSGGYWETQYF